This is a list of T cell receptor beta chains from one sample in a study of cytomegalovirus exposure and HLA in healthy donors. Some clones are missing from TCRdb's copy, which holds only in-frame ones; the method was immunoSEQ multiplex PCR. The table has roughly 130,000 clones, 75% to 85% seen once; the top ten hold just over 2.5%. Sample: PBMCs. The receptor source for this set is a man aged 30 to 45 in good health and CMV-seronegative. Both conserved end residues are part of each CDR3. The D gene is left open where the match is weak. Only some rows state a clone size, as once, few, many or a class for expanded clones.

d_call: TRBD1
clone_size: NA
j_call: TRBJ1-6
v_call: TRBV5-1
cdr3_nt: TGCGCCAGCAGCTGGACAGGGGATTCACCCCTCCACTTT
cdr3_aa: CASSWTGDSPLHF

d_call: TRBD1
clone_size: NA
j_call: TRBJ2-7
v_call: TRBV5-1
cdr3_nt: TGCGCCAGCAGCTTTTCGACAGGGGACTACGAGCAGTACTTC
cdr3_aa: CASSFSTGDYEQYF

d_call: NA
clone_size: NA
j_call: TRBJ2-7
v_call: TRBV21-1
cdr3_nt: TGTGCCAACCCACAGCGGGAGGCCTACGAGCAGTACTTC
cdr3_aa: CANPQREAYEQYF

d_call: TRBD2
clone_size: NA
j_call: TRBJ2-7
v_call: TRBV5-4
cdr3_nt: TGTGCCAGCAGCCTCGGACTAGCGGTCTCCTACGAGCAGTACTTC
cdr3_aa: CASSLGLAVSYEQYF

d_call: NA
clone_size: NA
j_call: TRBJ2-3
v_call: TRBV11-3
cdr3_nt: TGTGCCAGCAGCCGGGTGGGCACAGATACGCAGTATTTT
cdr3_aa: CASSRVGTDTQYF

d_call: TRBD1
clone_size: NA
j_call: TRBJ2-5
v_call: TRBV5-1
cdr3_nt: TGCGCCAGCAGTGAAGGACAGGGCCAAGAGACCCAGTACTTC
cdr3_aa: CASSEGQGQETQYF

d_call: TRBD2
clone_size: NA
j_call: TRBJ2-3
v_call: TRBV7-8
cdr3_nt: TGTGCCAGCAGCAACGGACTAGCGGCCACAGATACGCAGTATTTT
cdr3_aa: CASSNGLAATDTQYF

d_call: NA
clone_size: once
j_call: TRBJ2-4
v_call: TRBV5-6
cdr3_nt: TGTGCCAGCAGCGGCGGGGCTCTAATACTAGCCAAAAACATTCAGTACTTC
cdr3_aa: CASSGGALILAKNIQYF

d_call: TRBD1
clone_size: NA
j_call: TRBJ1-6
v_call: TRBV5-1
cdr3_nt: TGCGCCAGCACCTCCGGGACAGCTAATTCACCCCTCCACTTT
cdr3_aa: CASTSGTANSPLHF

d_call: TRBD2
clone_size: NA
j_call: TRBJ2-5
v_call: TRBV5-1
cdr3_nt: TGCGCCAGCAGCTTGTCCGGGACTAGCTCCCTCCAAGAGACCCAGTACTTC
cdr3_aa: CASSLSGTSSLQETQYF

d_call: TRBD2
clone_size: NA
j_call: TRBJ2-5
v_call: TRBV27
cdr3_nt: TGTGCCAGCAGCCGACTAGCGGAGGGCCAAGAGACCCAGTACTTC
cdr3_aa: CASSRLAEGQETQYF

d_call: TRBD1
clone_size: NA
j_call: TRBJ1-2
v_call: TRBV2
cdr3_nt: TGTGCCAGCAGCCCGGACAGGAGTAACTATGGCTACACCTTC
cdr3_aa: CASSPDRSNYGYTF

d_call: NA
clone_size: NA
j_call: TRBJ2-5
v_call: TRBV7-9
cdr3_nt: TGTGCCAGCAGCTTAATCACGGTCCAAGAGACCCAGTACTTC
cdr3_aa: CASSLITVQETQYF

d_call: TRBD2
clone_size: NA
j_call: TRBJ2-5
v_call: TRBV28
cdr3_nt: TGTGCCAGCAGTCGCGGGAGTTCTGAGACCCAGTACTTC
cdr3_aa: CASSRGSSETQYF

d_call: NA
clone_size: NA
j_call: TRBJ2-7
v_call: TRBV28
cdr3_nt: TGTGCCAGCAGTTTACGGGACGAGCAGTACTTC
cdr3_aa: CASSLRDEQYF

d_call: TRBD1
clone_size: NA
j_call: TRBJ2-6
v_call: TRBV5-4
cdr3_nt: TGTGCCAGCAGCCTCGGACAGGGGCCTGGGGCCAACGTCCTGACTTTC
cdr3_aa: CASSLGQGPGANVLTF

d_call: TRBD2
clone_size: NA
j_call: TRBJ2-5
v_call: TRBV30
cdr3_nt: TGTGCCCATGACGGGGGGATAGAGACCCAGTACTTC
cdr3_aa: CAHDGGIETQYF

d_call: NA
clone_size: NA
j_call: TRBJ1-1
v_call: TRBV30
cdr3_nt: TGTGCCTGGGGGATGGGGGGGATGAACACTGAAGCTTTCTTT
cdr3_aa: CAWGMGGMNTEAFF